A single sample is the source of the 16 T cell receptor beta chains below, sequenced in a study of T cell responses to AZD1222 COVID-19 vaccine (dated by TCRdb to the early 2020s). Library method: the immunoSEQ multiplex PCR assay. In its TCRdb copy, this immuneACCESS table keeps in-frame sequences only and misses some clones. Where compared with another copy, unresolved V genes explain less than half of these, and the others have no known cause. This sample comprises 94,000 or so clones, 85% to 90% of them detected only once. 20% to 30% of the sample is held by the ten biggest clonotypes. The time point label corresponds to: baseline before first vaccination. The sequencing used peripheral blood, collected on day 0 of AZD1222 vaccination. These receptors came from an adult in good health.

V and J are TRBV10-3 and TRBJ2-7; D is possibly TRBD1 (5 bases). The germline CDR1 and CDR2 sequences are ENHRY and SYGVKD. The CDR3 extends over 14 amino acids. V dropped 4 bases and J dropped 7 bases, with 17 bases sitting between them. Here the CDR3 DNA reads TGTGCCATCAGTGGTCTGCTGGGGCTTCGGGAGCAGTACTTC. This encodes CAISGLLGLREQYF.

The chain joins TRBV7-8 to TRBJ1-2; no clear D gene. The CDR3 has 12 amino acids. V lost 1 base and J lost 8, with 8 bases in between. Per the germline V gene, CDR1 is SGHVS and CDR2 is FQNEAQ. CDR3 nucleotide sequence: TGTGCCAGCAGCTTAGGGGGTAGGGGCTACACCTTC. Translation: CASSLGGRGYTF.

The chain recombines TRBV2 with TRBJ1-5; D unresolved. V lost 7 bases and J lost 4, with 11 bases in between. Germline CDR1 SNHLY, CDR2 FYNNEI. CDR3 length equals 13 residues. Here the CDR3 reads CASIGRINQPQHF. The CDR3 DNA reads TGTGCCAGCATTGGACGGATAAATCAGCCCCAGCATTTT.

DNA for the CDR3: TGTGCCTGGAGTAATAATGGCGGGGCGCCGCGGGGCACAGATACGCAGTATTTT. Amino acids: CAWSNNGGAPRGTDTQYF. V and J are TRBV30 and TRBJ2-3; tentatively, D is TRBD2 (6 bases). The germline V gene encodes CDR1 GTSNPN and CDR2 SVGIG (reference sequence). This CDR3 comprises 18 residues. Trimming shortened V by 2 bases and J by 1 base, and 22 bases separated the two germline ends.

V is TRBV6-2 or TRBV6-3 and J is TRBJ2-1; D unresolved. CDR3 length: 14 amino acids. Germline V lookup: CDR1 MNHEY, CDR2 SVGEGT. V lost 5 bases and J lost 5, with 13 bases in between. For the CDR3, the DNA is TGTGCCAGCAGTAAACGCCTAGAAAACAATGAGCAGTTCTTC. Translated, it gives CASSKRLENNEQFF.

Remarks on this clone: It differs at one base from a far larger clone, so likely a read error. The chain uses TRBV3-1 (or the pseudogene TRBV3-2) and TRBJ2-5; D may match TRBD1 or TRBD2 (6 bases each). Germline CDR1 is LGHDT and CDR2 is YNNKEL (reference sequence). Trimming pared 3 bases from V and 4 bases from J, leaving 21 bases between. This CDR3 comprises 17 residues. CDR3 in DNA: TGTGCCAGCAGCCAGGGGCGGAGAGGGGGAGGAGTAGAGACCCAGTACTTC. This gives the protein CASSQGRRGGGVETQYF.

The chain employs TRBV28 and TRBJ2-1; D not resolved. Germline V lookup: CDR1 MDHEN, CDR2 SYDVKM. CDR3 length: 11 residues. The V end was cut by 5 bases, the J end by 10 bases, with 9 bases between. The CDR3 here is CASSSPGEQFF. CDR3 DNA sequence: TGTGCCAGCAGTAGTCCCGGGGAGCAGTTCTTC.

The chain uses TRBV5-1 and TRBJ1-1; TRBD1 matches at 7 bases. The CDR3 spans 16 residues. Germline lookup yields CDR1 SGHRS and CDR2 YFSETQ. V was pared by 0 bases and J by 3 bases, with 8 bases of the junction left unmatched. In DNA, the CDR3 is TGCGCCAGCAGCTTGGGACAGGGAGGAGGGTACACTGAAGCTTTCTTT. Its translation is CASSLGQGGGYTEAFF.

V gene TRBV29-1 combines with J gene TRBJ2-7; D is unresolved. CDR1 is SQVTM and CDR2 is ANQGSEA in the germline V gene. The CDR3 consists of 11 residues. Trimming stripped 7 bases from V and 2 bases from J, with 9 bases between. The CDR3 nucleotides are TGCAGCGGCCTACAAGCCTACGAGCAGTACTTC. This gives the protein CSGLQAYEQYF.

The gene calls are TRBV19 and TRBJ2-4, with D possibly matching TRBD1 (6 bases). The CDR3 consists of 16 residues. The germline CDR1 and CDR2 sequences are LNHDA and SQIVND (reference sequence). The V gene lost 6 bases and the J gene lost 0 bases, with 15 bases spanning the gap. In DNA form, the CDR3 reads TGTGCCAGTAGACCTTGGGACACCCTAGCCAAAAACATTCAGTACTTC. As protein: CASRPWDTLAKNIQYF. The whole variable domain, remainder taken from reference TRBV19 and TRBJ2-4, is DGGITQSPKYLFRKEGQNVTLSCEQNLNHDAMYWYRQDPGQGLRLIYYSQIVNDFQKGDIAEGYSVSREKKESFPLTVTSAQKNPTAFYLCASRPWDTLAKNIQYFGAGTRLSVL.

The CDR3 nucleotides read TGTGCCAGCAGCTTTACTTCGAATACCTACAATGAGCAGTTCTTC. This gives the protein CASSFTSNTYNEQFF. This chain uses TRBV11-3 with TRBJ2-1; the D is unclear. This CDR3 has 15 amino acids. Per the germline V gene, CDR1 is SGHNT and CDR2 is YENEEA. The V gene lost 3 bases and the J gene lost 2 bases, with 11 bases spanning the gap.

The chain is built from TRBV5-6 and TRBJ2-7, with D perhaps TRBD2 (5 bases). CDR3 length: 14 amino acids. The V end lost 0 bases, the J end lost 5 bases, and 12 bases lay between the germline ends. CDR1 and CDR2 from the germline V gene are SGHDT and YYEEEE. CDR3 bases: TGTGCCAGCAGCTTGGGTACTAGTTTCCACGAGCAGTACTTC. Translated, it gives CASSLGTSFHEQYF.

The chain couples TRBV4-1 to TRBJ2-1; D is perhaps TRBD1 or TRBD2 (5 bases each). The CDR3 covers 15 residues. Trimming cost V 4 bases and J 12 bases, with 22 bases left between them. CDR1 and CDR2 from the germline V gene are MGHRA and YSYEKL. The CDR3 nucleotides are TGCGCCAGCAGCCGGACCGGGACGGCCTCTGGTTGGCAGTTCTTC. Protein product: CASSRTGTASGWQFF.

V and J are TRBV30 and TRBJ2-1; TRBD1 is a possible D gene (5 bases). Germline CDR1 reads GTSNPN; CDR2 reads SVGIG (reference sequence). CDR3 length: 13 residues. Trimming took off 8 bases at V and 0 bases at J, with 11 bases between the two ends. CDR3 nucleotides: TGTGCCCGACAGCCCCTCTCCTACAATGAGCAGTTCTTC. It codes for CARQPLSYNEQFF.

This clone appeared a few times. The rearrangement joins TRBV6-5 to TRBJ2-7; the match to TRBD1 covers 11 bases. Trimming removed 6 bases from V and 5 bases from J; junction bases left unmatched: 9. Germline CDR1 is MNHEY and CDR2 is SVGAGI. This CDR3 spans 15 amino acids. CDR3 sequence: CASRRSGTGGDEQYF. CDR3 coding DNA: TGTGCCAGCAGACGCAGCGGGACAGGGGGGGACGAGCAGTACTTC.

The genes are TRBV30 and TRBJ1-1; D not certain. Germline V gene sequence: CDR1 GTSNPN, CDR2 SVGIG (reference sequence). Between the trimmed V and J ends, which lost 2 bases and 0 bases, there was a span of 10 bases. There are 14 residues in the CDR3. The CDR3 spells CAWSTLDLNTEAFF. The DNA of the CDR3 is TGTGCCTGGAGTACCCTCGACTTGAACACTGAAGCTTTCTTT.